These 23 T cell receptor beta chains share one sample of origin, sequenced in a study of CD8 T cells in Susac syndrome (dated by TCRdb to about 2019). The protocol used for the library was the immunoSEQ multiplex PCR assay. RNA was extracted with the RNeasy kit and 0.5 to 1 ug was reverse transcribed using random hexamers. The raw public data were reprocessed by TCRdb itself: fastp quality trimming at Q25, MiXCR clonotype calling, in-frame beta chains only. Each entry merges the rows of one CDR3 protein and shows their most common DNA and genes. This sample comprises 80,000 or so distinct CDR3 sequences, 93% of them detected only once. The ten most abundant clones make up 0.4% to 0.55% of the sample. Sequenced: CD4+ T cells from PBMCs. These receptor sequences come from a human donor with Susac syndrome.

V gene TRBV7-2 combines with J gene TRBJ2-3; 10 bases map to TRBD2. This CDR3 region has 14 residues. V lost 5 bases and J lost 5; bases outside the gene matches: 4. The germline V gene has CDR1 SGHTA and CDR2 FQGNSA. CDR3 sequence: CASSPSGRVDTQYF. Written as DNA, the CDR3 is TGTGCCAGCAGCCCGAGCGGGAGGGTAGATACGCAGTATTTT.

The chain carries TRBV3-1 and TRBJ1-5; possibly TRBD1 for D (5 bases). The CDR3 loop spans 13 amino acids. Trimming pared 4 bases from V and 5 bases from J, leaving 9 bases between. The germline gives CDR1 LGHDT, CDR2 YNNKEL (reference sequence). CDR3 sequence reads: CASSLGLDQPQHF. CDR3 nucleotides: TGTGCCAGCAGCCTGGGACTAGATCAGCCCCAGCATTTT.

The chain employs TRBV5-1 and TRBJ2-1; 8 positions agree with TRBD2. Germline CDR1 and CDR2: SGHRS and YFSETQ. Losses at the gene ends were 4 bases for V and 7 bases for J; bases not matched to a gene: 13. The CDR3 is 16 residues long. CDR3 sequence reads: CASSAGTSQAINEQFF. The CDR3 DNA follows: TGCGCCAGCAGCGCAGGGACTAGTCAGGCGATAAATGAGCAGTTCTTC.

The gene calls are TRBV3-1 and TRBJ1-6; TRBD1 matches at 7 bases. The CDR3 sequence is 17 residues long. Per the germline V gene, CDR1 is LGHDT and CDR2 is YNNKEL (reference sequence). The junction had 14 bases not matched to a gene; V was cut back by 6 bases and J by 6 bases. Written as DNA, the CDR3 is TGTGCCAGCAGGAAAAATACAGGGGCAGCCTCTAATTCACCCCTCCACTTT. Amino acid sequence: CASRKNTGAASNSPLHF.

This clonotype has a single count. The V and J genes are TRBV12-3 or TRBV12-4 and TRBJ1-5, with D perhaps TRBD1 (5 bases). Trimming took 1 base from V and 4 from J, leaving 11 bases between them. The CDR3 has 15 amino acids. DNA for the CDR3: TGTGCCAGCAGTTTAGGGACACCTGAGAATCAGCCCCAGCATTTT. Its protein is CASSLGTPENQPQHF.

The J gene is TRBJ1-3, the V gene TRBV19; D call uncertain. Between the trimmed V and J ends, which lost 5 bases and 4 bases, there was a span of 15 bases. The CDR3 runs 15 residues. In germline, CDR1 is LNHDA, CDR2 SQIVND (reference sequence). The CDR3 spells CASSSQRQYGNTIYF. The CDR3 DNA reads TGTGCCAGTAGTTCACAGCGCCAGTACGGAAACACCATATATTTT.

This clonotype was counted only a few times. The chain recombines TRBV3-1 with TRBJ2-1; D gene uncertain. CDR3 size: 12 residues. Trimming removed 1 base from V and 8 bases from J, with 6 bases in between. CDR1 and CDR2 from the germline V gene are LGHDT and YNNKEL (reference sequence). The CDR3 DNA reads TGTGCCAGCAGCCAAGTTCAGTATGAGCAGTTCTTC. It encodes CASSQVQYEQFF.

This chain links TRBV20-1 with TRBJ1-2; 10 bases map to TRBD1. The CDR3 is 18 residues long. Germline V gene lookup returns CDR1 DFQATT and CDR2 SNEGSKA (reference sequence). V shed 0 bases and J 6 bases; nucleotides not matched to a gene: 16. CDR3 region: CSARDLGTGVLWLDGYTF. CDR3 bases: TGCAGTGCTAGAGATCTCGGGACAGGGGTCCTCTGGCTCGATGGCTACACCTTC.

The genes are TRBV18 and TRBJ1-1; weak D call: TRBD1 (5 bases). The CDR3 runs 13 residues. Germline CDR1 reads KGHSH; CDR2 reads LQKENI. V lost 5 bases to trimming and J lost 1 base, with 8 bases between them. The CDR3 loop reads CASSSGQNTEAFF. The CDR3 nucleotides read TGTGCCAGCTCATCCGGACAGAACACTGAAGCTTTCTTT.

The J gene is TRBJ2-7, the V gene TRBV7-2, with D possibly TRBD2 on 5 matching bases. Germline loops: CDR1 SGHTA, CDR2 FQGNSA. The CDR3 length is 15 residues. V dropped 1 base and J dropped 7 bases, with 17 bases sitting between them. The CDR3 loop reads CASSLGASPGNEQYF. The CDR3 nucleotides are TGTGCCAGCAGCTTAGGTGCGTCCCCGGGGAATGAGCAGTACTTC. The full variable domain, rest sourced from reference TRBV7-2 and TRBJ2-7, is GAGVSQSPSNKVTEKGKDVELRCDPISGHTALYWYRQSLGQGLEFLIYFQGNSAPDKSGLPSDRFSAERTGGSVSTLTIQRTQQEDSAVYLCASSLGASPGNEQYFGPGTRLTVT.

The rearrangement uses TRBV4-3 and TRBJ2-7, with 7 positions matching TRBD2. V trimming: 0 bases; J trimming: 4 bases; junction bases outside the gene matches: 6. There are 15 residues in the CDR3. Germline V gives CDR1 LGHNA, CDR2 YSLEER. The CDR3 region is CASSQDFSGHYEQYF. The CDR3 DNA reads TGCGCCAGCAGCCAAGACTTTAGCGGGCATTACGAGCAGTACTTC.

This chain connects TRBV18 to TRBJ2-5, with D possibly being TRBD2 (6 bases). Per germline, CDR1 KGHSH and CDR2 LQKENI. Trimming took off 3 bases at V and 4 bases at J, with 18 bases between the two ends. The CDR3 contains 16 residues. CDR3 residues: CASSPRGTPTGETQYF. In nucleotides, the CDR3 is TGTGCCAGCTCACCCCGGGGGACGCCCACGGGAGAGACCCAGTACTTC.

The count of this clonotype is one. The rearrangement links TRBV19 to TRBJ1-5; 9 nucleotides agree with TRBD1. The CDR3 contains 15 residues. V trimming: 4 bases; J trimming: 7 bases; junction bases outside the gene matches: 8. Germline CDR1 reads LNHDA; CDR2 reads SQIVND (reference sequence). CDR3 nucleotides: TGTGCCAGTAGTACTGGGACAGGGAGGTTACAGCCCCAGCATTTT. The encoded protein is CASSTGTGRLQPQHF.

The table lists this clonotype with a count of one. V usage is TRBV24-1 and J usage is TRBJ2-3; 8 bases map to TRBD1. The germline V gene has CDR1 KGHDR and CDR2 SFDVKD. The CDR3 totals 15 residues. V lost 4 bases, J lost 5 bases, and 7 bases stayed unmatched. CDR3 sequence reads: CATSEPGQGGDTQYF. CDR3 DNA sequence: TGTGCCACCAGTGAGCCTGGACAGGGCGGAGATACGCAGTATTTT.

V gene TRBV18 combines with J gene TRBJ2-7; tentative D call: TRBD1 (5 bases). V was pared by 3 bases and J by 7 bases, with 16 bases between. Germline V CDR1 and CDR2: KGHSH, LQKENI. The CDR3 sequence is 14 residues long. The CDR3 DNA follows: TGTGCCAGCTCACCCACAGGTGATAAGGGGGAGCAGTACTTC. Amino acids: CASSPTGDKGEQYF.

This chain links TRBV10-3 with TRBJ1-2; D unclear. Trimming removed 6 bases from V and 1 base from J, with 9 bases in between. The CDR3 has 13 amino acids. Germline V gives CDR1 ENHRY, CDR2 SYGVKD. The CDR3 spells CAISQTVNYGYTF. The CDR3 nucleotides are TGTGCCATCAGCCAAACAGTTAACTATGGCTACACCTTC.

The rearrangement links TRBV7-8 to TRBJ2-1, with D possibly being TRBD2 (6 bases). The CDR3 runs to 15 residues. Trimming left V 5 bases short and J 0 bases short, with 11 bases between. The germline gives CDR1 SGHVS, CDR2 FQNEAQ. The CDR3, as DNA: TGTGCCAGCAGCCATAGCGGAAGCTCCTACAATGAGCAGTTCTTC. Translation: CASSHSGSSYNEQFF. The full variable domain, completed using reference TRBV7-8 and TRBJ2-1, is GAGVSQSPRYKVAKRGQDVALRCDPISGHVSLFWYQQALGQGPEFLTYFQNEAQLDKSGLPSDRFFAERPEGSVSTLKIQRTQQEDSAVYLCASSHSGSSYNEQFFGPGTRLTVL.

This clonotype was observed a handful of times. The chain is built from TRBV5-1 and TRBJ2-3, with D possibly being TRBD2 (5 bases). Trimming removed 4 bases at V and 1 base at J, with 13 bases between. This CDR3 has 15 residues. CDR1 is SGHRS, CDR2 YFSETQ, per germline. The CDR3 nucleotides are TGCGCCAGCAGCCCCGGGGATGCGCGCACAGATACGCAGTATTTT. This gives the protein CASSPGDARTDTQYF.

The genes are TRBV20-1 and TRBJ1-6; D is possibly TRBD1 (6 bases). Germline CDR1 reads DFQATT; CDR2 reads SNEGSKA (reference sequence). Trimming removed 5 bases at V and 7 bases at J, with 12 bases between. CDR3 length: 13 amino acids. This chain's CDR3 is CSARTVRNSPLHF. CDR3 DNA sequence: TGCAGTGCTCGGACAGTACGAAATTCACCCCTCCACTTT.

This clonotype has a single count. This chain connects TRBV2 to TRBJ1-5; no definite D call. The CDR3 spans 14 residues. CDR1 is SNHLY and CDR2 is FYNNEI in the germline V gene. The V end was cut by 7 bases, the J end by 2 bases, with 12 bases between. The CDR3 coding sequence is TGTGCCAGCACCCGCCTTCTTGGCAATCAGCCCCAGCATTTT. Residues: CASTRLLGNQPQHF.

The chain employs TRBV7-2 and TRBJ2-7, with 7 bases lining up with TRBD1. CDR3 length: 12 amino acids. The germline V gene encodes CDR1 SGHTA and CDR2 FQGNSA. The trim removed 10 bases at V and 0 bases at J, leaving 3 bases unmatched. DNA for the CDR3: TGTGCCATCCGGACAGGCTCCTACGAGCAGTACTTC. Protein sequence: CAIRTGSYEQYF.

In DNA form, the CDR3 reads TGCAGTGTTCGCCTCCTCAATGAGCAGTTCTTC. Translating it yields CSVRLLNEQFF. The V gene is TRBV20-1, the J gene TRBJ2-1; D gene unclear. Per the germline V gene, CDR1 is DFQATT and CDR2 is SNEGSKA (reference sequence). Between the trimmed V and J ends, which lost 7 bases and 6 bases, there was a span of 10 bases. The CDR3 has 11 amino acids.

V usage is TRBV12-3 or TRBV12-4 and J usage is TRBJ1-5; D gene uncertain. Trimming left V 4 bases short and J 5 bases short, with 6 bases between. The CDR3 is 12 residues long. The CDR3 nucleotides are TGTGCCAGCAGTTCCAGTCATCAGCCCCAGCATTTT. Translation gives CASSSSHQPQHF.